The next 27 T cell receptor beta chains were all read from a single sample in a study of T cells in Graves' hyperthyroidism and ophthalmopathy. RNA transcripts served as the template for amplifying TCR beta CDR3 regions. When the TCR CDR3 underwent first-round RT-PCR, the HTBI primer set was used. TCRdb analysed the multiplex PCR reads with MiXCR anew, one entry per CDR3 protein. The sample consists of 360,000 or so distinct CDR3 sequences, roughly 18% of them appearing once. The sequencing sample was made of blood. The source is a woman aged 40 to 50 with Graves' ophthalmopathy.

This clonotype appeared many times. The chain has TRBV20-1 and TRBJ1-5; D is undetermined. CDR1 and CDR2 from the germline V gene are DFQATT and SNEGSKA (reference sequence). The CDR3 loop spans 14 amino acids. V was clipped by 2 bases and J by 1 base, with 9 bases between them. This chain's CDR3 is CSARNRRSNQPQHF. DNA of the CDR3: TGCAGTGCTAGAAACCGGCGGAGCAATCAGCCCCAGCATTTT.

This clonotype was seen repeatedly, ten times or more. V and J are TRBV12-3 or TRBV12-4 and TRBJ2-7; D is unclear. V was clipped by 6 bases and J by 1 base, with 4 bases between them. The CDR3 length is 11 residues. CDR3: CASRQSYEQYF. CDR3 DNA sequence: TGTGCCAGCAGACAGTCCTACGAGCAGTACTTC.

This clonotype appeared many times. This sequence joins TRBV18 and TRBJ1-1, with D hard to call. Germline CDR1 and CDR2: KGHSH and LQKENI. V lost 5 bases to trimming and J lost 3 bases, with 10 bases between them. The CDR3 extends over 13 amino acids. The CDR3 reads CASSAQRYTEAFF. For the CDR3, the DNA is TGTGCCAGCTCAGCTCAGCGGTACACTGAAGCTTTCTTT.

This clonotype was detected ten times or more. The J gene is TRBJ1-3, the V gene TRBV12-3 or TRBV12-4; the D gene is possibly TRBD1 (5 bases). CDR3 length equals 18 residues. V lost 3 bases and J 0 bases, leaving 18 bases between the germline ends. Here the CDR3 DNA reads TGTGCCAGCAGTTTGTCAGGGCGTCTGCTCAGCTCTGGAAACACCATATATTTT. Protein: CASSLSGRLLSSGNTIYF.

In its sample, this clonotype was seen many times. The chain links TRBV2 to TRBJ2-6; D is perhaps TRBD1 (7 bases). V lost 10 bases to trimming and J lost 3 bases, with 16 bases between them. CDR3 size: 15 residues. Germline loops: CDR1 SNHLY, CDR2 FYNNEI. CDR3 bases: TGTGCCACCGGAGGGGGCTCGAGTGGGGCCAACGTCCTGACTTTC. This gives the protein CATGGGSSGANVLTF.

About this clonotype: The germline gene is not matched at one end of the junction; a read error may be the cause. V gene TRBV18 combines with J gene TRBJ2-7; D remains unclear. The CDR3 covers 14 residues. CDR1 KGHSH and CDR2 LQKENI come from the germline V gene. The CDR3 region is CASSSASISYEQSF. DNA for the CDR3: TGTGCCAGCTCTTCGGCCAGTATATCCTACGAGCAGTCCTTC.

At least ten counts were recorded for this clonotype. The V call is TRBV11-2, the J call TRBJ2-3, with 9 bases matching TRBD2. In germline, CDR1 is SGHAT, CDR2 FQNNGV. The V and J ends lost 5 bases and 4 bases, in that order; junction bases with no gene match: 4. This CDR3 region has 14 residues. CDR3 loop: CASSTSGRPDTQYF. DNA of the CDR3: TGTGCCAGCAGCACGAGCGGGAGGCCAGATACGCAGTATTTT.

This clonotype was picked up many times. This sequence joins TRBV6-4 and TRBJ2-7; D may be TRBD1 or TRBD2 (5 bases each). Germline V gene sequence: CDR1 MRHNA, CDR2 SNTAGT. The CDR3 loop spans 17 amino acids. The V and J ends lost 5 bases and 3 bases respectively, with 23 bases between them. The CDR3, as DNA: TGTGCCAGCAGTCCACCTCTTCTGACAGCGGCGGGCTACGAGCAGTACTTC. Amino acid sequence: CASSPPLLTAAGYEQYF.

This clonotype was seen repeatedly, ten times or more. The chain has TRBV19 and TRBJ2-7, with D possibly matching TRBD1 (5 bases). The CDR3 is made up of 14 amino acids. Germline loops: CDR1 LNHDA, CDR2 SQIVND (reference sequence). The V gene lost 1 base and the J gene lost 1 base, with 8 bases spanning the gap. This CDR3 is CASSIGGYSYEQYF. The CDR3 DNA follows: TGTGCCAGTAGTATAGGGGGCTATTCCTACGAGCAGTACTTC.

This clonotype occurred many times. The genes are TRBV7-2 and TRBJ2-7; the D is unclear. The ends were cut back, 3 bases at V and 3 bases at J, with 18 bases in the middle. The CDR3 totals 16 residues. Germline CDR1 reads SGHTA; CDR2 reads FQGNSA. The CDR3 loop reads CASSFSPKSSVYEQYF. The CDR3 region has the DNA TGTGCCAGCAGCTTTTCCCCTAAGTCGTCGGTCTACGAGCAGTACTTC.

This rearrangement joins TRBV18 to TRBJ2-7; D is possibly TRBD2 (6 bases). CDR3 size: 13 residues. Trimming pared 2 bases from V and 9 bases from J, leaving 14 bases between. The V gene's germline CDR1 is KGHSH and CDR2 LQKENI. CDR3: CASSPSRGLVQYF. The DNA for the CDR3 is TGTGCCAGCTCACCATCGAGGGGACTGGTGCAGTACTTC.

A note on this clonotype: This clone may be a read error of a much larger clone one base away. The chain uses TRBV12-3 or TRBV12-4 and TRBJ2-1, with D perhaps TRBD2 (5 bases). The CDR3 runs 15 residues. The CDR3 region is CASSPGRASYNERFF. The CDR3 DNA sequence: TGTGCCAGCAGTCCCGGACGCGCTAGCTACAATGAGCGGTTCTTC.

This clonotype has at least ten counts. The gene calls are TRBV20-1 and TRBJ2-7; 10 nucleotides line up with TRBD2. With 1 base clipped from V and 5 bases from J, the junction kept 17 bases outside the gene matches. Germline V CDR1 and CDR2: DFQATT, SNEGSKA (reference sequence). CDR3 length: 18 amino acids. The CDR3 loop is CSARGTHSGRTPPHEQYF. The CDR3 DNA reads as TGCAGTGCTAGAGGAACTCATAGCGGGAGGACGCCCCCCCACGAGCAGTACTTC.

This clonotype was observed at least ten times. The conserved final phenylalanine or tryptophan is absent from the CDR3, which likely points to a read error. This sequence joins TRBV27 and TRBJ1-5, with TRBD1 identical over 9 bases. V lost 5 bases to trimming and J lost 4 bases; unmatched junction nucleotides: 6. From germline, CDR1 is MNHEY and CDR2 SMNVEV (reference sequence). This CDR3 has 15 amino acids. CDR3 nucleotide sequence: TGTGCCAGCAGTCGAGAAGGACAGGGGAATCAGCCCCAGCATCTT. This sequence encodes CASSREGQGNQPQHL.

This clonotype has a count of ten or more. CDR3 loop: CSAQSRSSNQPQHF. The CDR3 DNA reads as TGCAGTGCTCAAAGTAGATCTAGCAATCAGCCCCAGCATTTT. The chain employs TRBV20-1 and TRBJ1-5; D is ambiguous. The germline CDR1 and CDR2 sequences are DFQATT and SNEGSKA (reference sequence). The ends were cut back, 5 bases at V and 0 bases at J, with 11 bases in the middle. The CDR3 loop spans 14 amino acids.

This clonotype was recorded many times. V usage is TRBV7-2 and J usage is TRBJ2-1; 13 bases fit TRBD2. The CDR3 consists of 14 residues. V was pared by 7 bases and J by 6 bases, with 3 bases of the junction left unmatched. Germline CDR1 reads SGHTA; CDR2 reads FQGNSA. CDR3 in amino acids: CASKLAGGGNEQFF. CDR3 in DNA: TGTGCCAGCAAACTAGCGGGAGGGGGCAATGAGCAGTTCTTC.

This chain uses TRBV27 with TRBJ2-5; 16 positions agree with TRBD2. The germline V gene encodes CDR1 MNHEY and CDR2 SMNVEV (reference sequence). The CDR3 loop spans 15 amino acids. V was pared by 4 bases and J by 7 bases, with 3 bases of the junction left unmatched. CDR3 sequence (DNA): TGTGCCAGCAGTTCCGGGACTAGCGGGAGGGGGACCCAGTACTTC. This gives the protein CASSSGTSGRGTQYF.

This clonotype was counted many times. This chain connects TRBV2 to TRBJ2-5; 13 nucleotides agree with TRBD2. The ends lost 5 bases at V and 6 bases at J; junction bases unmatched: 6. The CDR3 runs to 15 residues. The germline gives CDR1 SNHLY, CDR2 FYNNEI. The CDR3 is CASSKLAGGPQTQYF. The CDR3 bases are TGTGCCAGCAGTAAACTAGCGGGAGGGCCTCAGACCCAGTACTTC.

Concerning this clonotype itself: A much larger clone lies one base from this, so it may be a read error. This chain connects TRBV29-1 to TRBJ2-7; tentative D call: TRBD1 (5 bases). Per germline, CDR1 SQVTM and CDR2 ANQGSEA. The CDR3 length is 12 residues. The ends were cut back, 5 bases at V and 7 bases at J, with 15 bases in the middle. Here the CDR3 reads CSVTTVPREQYF. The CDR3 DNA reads TGCAGCGTTACGACAGTCCCCCGGGAGCAGTACTTC.

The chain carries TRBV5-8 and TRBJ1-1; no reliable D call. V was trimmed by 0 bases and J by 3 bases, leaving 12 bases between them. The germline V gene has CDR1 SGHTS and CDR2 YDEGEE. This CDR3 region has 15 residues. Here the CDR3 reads CASSLGAYSYTEAFF. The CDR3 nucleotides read TGTGCCAGCAGCTTGGGGGCCTACAGCTACACTGAAGCTTTCTTT.

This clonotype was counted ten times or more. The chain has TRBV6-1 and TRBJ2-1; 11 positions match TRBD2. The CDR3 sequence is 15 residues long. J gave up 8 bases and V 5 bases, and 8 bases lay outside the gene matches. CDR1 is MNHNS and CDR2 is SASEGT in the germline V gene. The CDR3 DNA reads TGTGCCAGCAGTACCCCTGGACTAGCGGGCCATGAGCAGTTCTTC. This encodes CASSTPGLAGHEQFF.

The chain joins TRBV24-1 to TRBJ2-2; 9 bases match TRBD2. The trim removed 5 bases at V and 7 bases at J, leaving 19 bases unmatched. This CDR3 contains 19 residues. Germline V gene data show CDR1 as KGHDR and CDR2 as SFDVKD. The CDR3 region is CATSAPQGSSGTGHGELFF. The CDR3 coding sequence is TGTGCCACCAGTGCCCCCCAAGGCTCTAGCGGGACTGGACACGGGGAGCTGTTTTTT.

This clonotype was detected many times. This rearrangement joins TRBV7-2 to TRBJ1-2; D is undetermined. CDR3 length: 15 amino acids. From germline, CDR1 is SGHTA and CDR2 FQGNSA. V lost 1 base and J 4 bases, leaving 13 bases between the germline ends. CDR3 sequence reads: CASSLGAIVPYGYTF. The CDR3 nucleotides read TGTGCCAGCAGCTTAGGAGCCATCGTCCCCTATGGCTACACCTTC.

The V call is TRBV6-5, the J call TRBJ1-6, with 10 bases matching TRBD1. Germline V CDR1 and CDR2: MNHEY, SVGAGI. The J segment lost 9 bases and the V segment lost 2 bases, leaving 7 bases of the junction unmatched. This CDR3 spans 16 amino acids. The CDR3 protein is CASSYRAGQGSSPLHF. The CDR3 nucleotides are TGTGCCAGCAGTTACAGGGCGGGACAGGGGAGTTCACCCCTCCACTTT.

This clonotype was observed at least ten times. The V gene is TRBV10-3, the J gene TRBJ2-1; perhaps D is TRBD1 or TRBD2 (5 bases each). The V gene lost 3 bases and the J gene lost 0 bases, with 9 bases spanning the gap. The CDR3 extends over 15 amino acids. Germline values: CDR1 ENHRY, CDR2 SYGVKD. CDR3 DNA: TGTGCCATCAGTGACGGGGCCTCCTCCTACAATGAGCAGTTCTTC. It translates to CAISDGASSYNEQFF.

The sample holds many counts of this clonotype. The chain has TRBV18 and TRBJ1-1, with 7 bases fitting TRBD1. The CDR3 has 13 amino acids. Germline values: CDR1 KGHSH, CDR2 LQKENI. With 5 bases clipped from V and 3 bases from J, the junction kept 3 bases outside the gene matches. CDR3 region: CASSETGHTEAFF. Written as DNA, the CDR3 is TGTGCCAGCTCAGAGACAGGGCACACTGAAGCTTTCTTT.

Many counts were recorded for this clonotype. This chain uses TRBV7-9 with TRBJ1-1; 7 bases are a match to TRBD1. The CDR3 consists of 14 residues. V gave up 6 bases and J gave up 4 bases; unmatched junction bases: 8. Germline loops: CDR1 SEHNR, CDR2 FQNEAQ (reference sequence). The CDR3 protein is CASSKTNRGTEAFF. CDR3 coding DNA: TGTGCCAGCAGTAAAACTAACAGGGGCACTGAAGCTTTCTTT.